Listed below are T cell receptor beta chains from one sample, sequenced in a study of blood T cell repertoires in COVID-19. Profiling relied on immunoSEQ multiplex PCR, and the TCRdb table lists in-frame clones only, not all of them. The sample carries 150,000 to 200,000 clones, over 80% recorded once. Input material: PBMCs or T cells enriched from blood (not recorded which). These TCRs come from a woman between 55 and 75 years old who had recovered from COVID-19. CDR3s include the opening cysteine and the closing phenylalanine or tryptophan. A D gene is named only where the DNA matches it firmly. The size of a clone is reported for some rows only, either as once, few or many, or as a class for expanded clones.

V gene: TRBV15
D gene: -
J gene: TRBJ2-7
CDR3 length: 14
clone size: -
CDR3 DNA: TGTGCCACCAGCAGAGGACTAGAAAACTACGAGCAGTACTTC
CDR3 protein: CATSRGLENYEQYF

V gene: TRBV2
D gene: -
J gene: TRBJ2-1
CDR3 length: 19
clone size: -
CDR3 DNA: TGTGCCAGCACCGGGACAGGAGGCTCCGCAGCGGGGATCCGGGATGAGCAGTTCTTC
CDR3 protein: CASTGTGGSAAGIRDEQFF

V gene: TRBV4-1
D gene: -
J gene: TRBJ2-1
CDR3 length: 16
clone size: -
CDR3 DNA: TGCGCCAGCAGCCAAGATCTACGGGGAGGATACAATGAGCAGTTCTTC
CDR3 protein: CASSQDLRGGYNEQFF

V gene: TRBV5-5
D gene: TRBD1
J gene: TRBJ2-7
CDR3 length: 13
clone size: -
CDR3 DNA: TGTGCCAGCAAATTTTGGGACAGGGACGAGCAGTACTTC
CDR3 protein: CASKFWDRDEQYF

V gene: TRBV10-1
D gene: -
J gene: TRBJ1-5
CDR3 length: 16
clone size: -
CDR3 DNA: TGCGCCAGCAGTGAGGATTGCAGTTATAGCAATCAGCCCCAGCATTTT
CDR3 protein: CASSEDCSYSNQPQHF

V gene: TRBV27
D gene: -
J gene: TRBJ2-3
CDR3 length: 15
clone size: -
CDR3 DNA: TGTGCCAGCAGTTCTAGAAATGGTAGGACAGATACGCAGTATTTT
CDR3 protein: CASSSRNGRTDTQYF

V gene: TRBV30
D gene: -
J gene: TRBJ1-1
CDR3 length: 12
clone size: -
CDR3 DNA: TGTGCCTTGAAGAGAAAGAACACTGAAGCTTTCTTT
CDR3 protein: CALKRKNTEAFF

V gene: TRBV6-2/TRBV6-3
D gene: -
J gene: TRBJ2-7
CDR3 length: 16
clone size: -
CDR3 DNA: TGTGCCAGCAGCCCAACCAGCGGGACAATGACCTACGAGCAGTACTTC
CDR3 protein: CASSPTSGTMTYEQYF

V gene: TRBV2
D gene: -
J gene: TRBJ1-5
CDR3 length: 14
clone size: -
CDR3 DNA: TGTGCCAGCAGTGAAGCCTTCTTCAATCAGCCCCAGCATTTT
CDR3 protein: CASSEAFFNQPQHF

V gene: TRBV18
D gene: -
J gene: TRBJ2-5
CDR3 length: 13
clone size: -
CDR3 DNA: TGTGCCAGCTCACCAGCGTACCAAGAGACCCAGTACTTC
CDR3 protein: CASSPAYQETQYF

V gene: TRBV2
D gene: -
J gene: TRBJ1-2
CDR3 length: 11
clone size: -
CDR3 DNA: TGTGCCAGCAGTGCCGACTATGGCTACACCTTC
CDR3 protein: CASSADYGYTF

V gene: TRBV3-1/TRBV3-2
D gene: TRBD1
J gene: TRBJ1-3
CDR3 length: 15
clone size: -
CDR3 DNA: TGTGCCAGCAGCCGAGGACAGGCTTCTGGAAACACCATATATTTT
CDR3 protein: CASSRGQASGNTIYF

V gene: TRBV6-5
D gene: -
J gene: TRBJ2-7
CDR3 length: 14
clone size: -
CDR3 DNA: TGTGCCAGCAGTTACTCGGGGGGCTCCTACGAGCAGTACTTC
CDR3 protein: CASSYSGGSYEQYF

V gene: TRBV12-3/TRBV12-4
D gene: -
J gene: TRBJ1-5
CDR3 length: 13
clone size: -
CDR3 DNA: TGTGCCAGCAGTCTGACAGACAATCAGCCCCAGCATTTT
CDR3 protein: CASSLTDNQPQHF

V gene: TRBV3-1/TRBV3-2
D gene: -
J gene: TRBJ2-1
CDR3 length: 13
clone size: -
CDR3 DNA: TGTGCCAGCAGCCCTGGACTAAGGCCTGAGCAGTTCTTC
CDR3 protein: CASSPGLRPEQFF

V gene: TRBV30
D gene: TRBD2
J gene: TRBJ2-3
CDR3 length: 14
clone size: -
CDR3 DNA: TGTGCCTGGAGTGTACTGGCGGGAGCAGATACGCAGTATTTT
CDR3 protein: CAWSVLAGADTQYF

V gene: TRBV7-9
D gene: TRBD1
J gene: TRBJ1-2
CDR3 length: 14
clone size: -
CDR3 DNA: TGTGCCAGCAGAAAAGGGGGCTCGGGCTATGGCTACACCTTC
CDR3 protein: CASRKGGSGYGYTF

V gene: TRBV27
D gene: TRBD2
J gene: TRBJ2-1
CDR3 length: 16
clone size: -
CDR3 DNA: TGTGCCAGCAGCCGGGAGAGCGGGAGTGGCTACAATGAGCAGTTCTTC
CDR3 protein: CASSRESGSGYNEQFF

V gene: TRBV19
D gene: TRBD1
J gene: TRBJ1-6
CDR3 length: 14
clone size: -
CDR3 DNA: TGTGCCAGTAGGACAGGGAATAGGAATTCACCCCTCCACTTT
CDR3 protein: CASRTGNRNSPLHF

V gene: TRBV5-5
D gene: -
J gene: TRBJ2-5
CDR3 length: 13
clone size: -
CDR3 DNA: TGTGCCAGCAGCCTAGTGGTTCAAGAGACCCAGTACTTC
CDR3 protein: CASSLVVQETQYF

V gene: TRBV6-5
D gene: TRBD1
J gene: TRBJ1-1
CDR3 length: 13
clone size: -
CDR3 DNA: TGTGCCAGCAACCGACAGGGGGGCACTGAAGCTTTCTTT
CDR3 protein: CASNRQGGTEAFF

V gene: TRBV6-5
D gene: -
J gene: TRBJ2-7
CDR3 length: 11
clone size: -
CDR3 DNA: TGTGCCAGCAGTTACATGCAGGAGCAGTACTTC
CDR3 protein: CASSYMQEQYF

V gene: TRBV7-9
D gene: -
J gene: TRBJ1-1
CDR3 length: 12
clone size: -
CDR3 DNA: TGTGCCAGCAGCCAACAGAACACTGAAGCTTTCTTT
CDR3 protein: CASSQQNTEAFF

V gene: TRBV10-3
D gene: -
J gene: TRBJ1-3
CDR3 length: 13
clone size: few
CDR3 DNA: TGTGCCATCAGCCTACGCTCTGGAAACACCATATATTTT
CDR3 protein: CAISLRSGNTIYF

V gene: TRBV4-1
D gene: -
J gene: TRBJ2-1
CDR3 length: 16
clone size: -
CDR3 DNA: TGCGCCAGCAGCCAAGGAATGGTAGCAGCTTACAATGAGCAGTTCTTC
CDR3 protein: CASSQGMVAAYNEQFF

V gene: TRBV3-1/TRBV3-2
D gene: TRBD1
J gene: TRBJ1-2
CDR3 length: 16
clone size: -
CDR3 DNA: TGTGCCAGCAGCCTCGAAGGACAGGGCCACCTATATGGCTACACCTTC
CDR3 protein: CASSLEGQGHLYGYTF

V gene: TRBV7-8
D gene: -
J gene: TRBJ1-5
CDR3 length: 13
clone size: -
CDR3 DNA: TGTGCCAGCAGCTTAGTGGACTGGCAGCCCCAGCATTTT
CDR3 protein: CASSLVDWQPQHF

V gene: TRBV27
D gene: -
J gene: TRBJ1-6
CDR3 length: 15
clone size: few
CDR3 DNA: TGTGCCAGCAGTTTAAGTCCGGGGTTTAATTCACCCCTCCACTTT
CDR3 protein: CASSLSPGFNSPLHF

V gene: TRBV25-1
D gene: -
J gene: TRBJ1-6
CDR3 length: 15
clone size: -
CDR3 DNA: TGTGCGAGCACAGAGGGTAGCTCCTATAATTCACCCCTCCACTTT
CDR3 protein: CASTEGSSYNSPLHF

V gene: TRBV6-5
D gene: TRBD1
J gene: TRBJ1-4
CDR3 length: 14
clone size: -
CDR3 DNA: TGTGCCAGCAGACTACAGGGGGGCGATGAAAAACTGTTTTTT
CDR3 protein: CASRLQGGDEKLFF

V gene: TRBV5-1
D gene: TRBD2
J gene: TRBJ2-3
CDR3 length: 17
clone size: -
CDR3 DNA: TGCGCCAGCAGCTTGATAGCGGGAGGGCCGGGCACAGATACGCAGTATTTT
CDR3 protein: CASSLIAGGPGTDTQYF

V gene: TRBV7-9
D gene: -
J gene: TRBJ1-1
CDR3 length: 15
clone size: -
CDR3 DNA: TGTGCCAGCAGCTTAGTTGGGGCCAGGAGCACTGAAGCTTTCTTT
CDR3 protein: CASSLVGARSTEAFF

V gene: TRBV19
D gene: -
J gene: TRBJ1-5
CDR3 length: 13
clone size: -
CDR3 DNA: TGTGCCAGTAGTATTGACGTGGAGCAGCCCCAGCATTTT
CDR3 protein: CASSIDVEQPQHF